Described below is a single TCR beta chain sequence and its context. Its antigen remains unknown. This CDR3 has 14 residues. CDR1 is LNHDA, CDR2 SQIVND, per germline (reference sequence). The junction had 11 bases not matched to a gene; V was cut back by 10 bases and J by 3 bases. The data derive from a study of identical twins. Study-level findings and limits: Carriage of fewer insertions was seen in abundant cord blood beta clonotypes, whereas memory repertoires showed none.

TCRdb redid the calling of the 5' RACE reads with MiXCR, one entry per CDR3 protein. The sample contains about 220,000 distinct CDR3 sequences, around 6.8% of which appear only once. These data were also reused for a study on yellow fever vaccine responses in identical twins.

Sequenced: memory (CD45RO+) T cells sorted from blood. The chain couples TRBV19 to TRBJ1-1; 7 nucleotides line up with TRBD1. The receptor comes from a young woman in good health. The CDR3 DNA sequence: TGTGCCACTCGAACCGGGACAGACTACACTGAAGCTTTCTTT. Residues: CATRTGTDYTEAFF.